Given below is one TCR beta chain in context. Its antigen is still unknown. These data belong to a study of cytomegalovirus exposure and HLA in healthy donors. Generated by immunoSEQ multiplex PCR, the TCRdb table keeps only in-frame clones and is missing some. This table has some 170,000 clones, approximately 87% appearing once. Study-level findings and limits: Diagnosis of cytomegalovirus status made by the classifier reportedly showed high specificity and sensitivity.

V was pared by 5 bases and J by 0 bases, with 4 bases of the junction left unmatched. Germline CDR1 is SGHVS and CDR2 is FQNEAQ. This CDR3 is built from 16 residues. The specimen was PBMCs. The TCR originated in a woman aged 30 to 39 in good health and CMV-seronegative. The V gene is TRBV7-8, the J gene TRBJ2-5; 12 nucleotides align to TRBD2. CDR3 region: CASSPRTSGDQETQYF. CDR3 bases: TGTGCCAGCAGCCCTCGGACTAGCGGGGACCAAGAGACCCAGTACTTC.